This T cell receptor (beta chain) was recorded in a study of blood T cell repertoires in COVID-19. Study background: Samples of COVID-19 (acute and convalescent) were obtained from the United States, Italy and Spain. Sample material is recorded as cDNA or gDNA derived from T cells, B-cell-depleted T cells, or PBMCs.

The table lists this clone with a few counts. Trimming left V 7 bases short and J 6 bases short, with 12 bases between. Germline V gene sequence: CDR1 MNHEY, CDR2 SVGAGI. This CDR3 spans 12 amino acids. Study processing details: Estimation of nucleated cell counts relied on the amplification of reference gene primers. The method was immunoSEQ multiplex PCR; TCRdb's version includes in-frame clones alone and lacks a portion of them. V and J calls and clone size are given by that table; D and trimming were obtained from the DNA. The data show under 45,000 clones, more than 80% seen once. This sequence originates from a man aged 55 to 70 with active or convalescent COVID-19. This sequence joins TRBV6-5 and TRBJ1-2, with D hard to call. Sequencing input: peripheral blood. The CDR3: CASTVALDGYTF. In DNA, the CDR3 is TGTGCCAGCACCGTAGCATTAGATGGCTACACCTTC.